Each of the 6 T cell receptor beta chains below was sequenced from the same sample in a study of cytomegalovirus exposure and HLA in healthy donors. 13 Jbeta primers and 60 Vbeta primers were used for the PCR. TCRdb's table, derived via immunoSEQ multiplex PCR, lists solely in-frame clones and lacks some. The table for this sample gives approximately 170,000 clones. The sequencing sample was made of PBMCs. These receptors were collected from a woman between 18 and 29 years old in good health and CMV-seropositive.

The CDR3 spells CASSPHGGENTEAFF. The CDR3 DNA follows: TGTGCCAGCAGCCCACATGGGGGGGAGAACACTGAAGCTTTCTTT. The chain recombines TRBV6-5 with TRBJ1-1, with D possibly TRBD1 on 5 matching bases. Trimming removed 6 bases from V and 1 base from J, with 15 bases in between. The CDR3 is 15 residues long. Germline assignment: CDR1 MNHEY and CDR2 SVGAGI.

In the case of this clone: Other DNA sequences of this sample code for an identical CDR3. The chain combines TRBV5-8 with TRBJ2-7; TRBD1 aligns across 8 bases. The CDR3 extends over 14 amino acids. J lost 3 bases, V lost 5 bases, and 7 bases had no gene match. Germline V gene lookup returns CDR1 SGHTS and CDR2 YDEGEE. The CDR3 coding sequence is TGTGCCAGCAGTCTGGGGACAGGTCTCTACGAGCAGTACTTC. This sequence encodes CASSLGTGLYEQYF. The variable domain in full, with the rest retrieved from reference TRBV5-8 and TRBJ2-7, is EAGVTQSPTHLIKTRGQQATLRCSPISGHTSVYWYQQALGLGLQFLLWYDEGEERNRGNFPPRFSGRQFPNYSSELNVNALELEDSALYLCASSLGTGLYEQYFGPGTRLTVT.

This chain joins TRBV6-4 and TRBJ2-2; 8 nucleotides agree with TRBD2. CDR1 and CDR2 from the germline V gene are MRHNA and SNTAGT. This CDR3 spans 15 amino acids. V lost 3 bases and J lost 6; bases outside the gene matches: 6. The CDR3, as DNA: TGTGCCAGCAGTGAGGGCCTAGCGGGTGCCGGGGAGCTGTTTTTT. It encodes CASSEGLAGAGELFF.

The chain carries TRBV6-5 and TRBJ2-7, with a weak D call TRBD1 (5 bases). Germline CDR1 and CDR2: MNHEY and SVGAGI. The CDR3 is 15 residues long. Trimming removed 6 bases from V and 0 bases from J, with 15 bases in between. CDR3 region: CASSTQGIFSYEQYF. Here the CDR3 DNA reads TGTGCCAGCAGCACGCAGGGTATCTTCTCCTACGAGCAGTACTTC.

CDR3 sequence: CATSIPGLNTGELFF. CDR3 nucleotide sequence: TGTGCCACCAGCATACCGGGACTGAACACCGGGGAGCTGTTTTTT. The rearrangement joins TRBV15 to TRBJ2-2; D perhaps matches TRBD2 (6 bases). Trimming stripped 4 bases from V and 1 base from J, with 10 bases between. Germline CDR1 is LNHNV and CDR2 is YYDKDF (reference sequence). This CDR3 has 15 residues.

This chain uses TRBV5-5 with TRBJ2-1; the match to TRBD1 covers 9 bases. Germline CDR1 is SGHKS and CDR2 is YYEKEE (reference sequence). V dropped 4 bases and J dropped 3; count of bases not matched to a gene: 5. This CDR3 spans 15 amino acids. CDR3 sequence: CASSPRQGDYNEQFF. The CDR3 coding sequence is TGTGCCAGCAGCCCTCGACAGGGGGACTACAATGAGCAGTTCTTC.